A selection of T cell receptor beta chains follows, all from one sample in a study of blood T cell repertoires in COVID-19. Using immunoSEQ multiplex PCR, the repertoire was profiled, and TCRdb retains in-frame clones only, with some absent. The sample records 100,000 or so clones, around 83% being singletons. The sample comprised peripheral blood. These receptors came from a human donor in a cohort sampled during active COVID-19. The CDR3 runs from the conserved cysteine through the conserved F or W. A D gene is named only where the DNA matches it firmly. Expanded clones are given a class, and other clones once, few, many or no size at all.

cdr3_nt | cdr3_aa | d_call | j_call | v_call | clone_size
TGTGCGCCTAAGAAGGGGGCTGAGATAGGCGGCTACACCTTC | CAPKKGAEIGGYTF | TRBD1 | TRBJ1-2 | TRBV19 | many
TGTGCCAGCAGCCTGCCGGGACAGGGGAGTAGCTACACCTTC | CASSLPGQGSSYTF | TRBD1 | TRBJ1-2 | TRBV14 | few
TGTGCCAGCAGCCTTCGAGGACAGGGCAATGAGCAGTTCTTC | CASSLRGQGNEQFF | TRBD1 | TRBJ2-1 | TRBV5-6 | .
TGTGCCAGCAGCGCGTCCCGGACTAGCGGGGGGGCGGCCTACAATGAGCAGTTCTTC | CASSASRTSGGAAYNEQFF | TRBD2 | TRBJ2-1 | TRBV9 | .
TGTGCCAGTAGTACCGCCGGACAGGGACCCAATCAGCCCCAGCATTTT | CASSTAGQGPNQPQHF | TRBD1 | TRBJ1-5 | TRBV19 | few
TGTGCCAGCAGCTTTTCCAAAGCCTTCAACGAGGAGCCCCAGCATTTT | CASSFSKAFNEEPQHF | . | TRBJ1-5 | TRBV7-9 | once
TGTGCCAGCAGTCAGGAAGGGAGGGACTATGGCTACACCTTC | CASSQEGRDYGYTF | . | TRBJ1-2 | TRBV28 | .
TGTGCCATCAGAGGGGGGACAGCAAACACCGGGGAGCTGTTTTTT | CAIRGGTANTGELFF | . | TRBJ2-2 | TRBV10-3 | .
TGTGCTAGTGGTTTAACTAGCGGGGGGGCAGATACGCAGTATTTT | CASGLTSGGADTQYF | TRBD2 | TRBJ2-3 | TRBV12-5 | .
TGCGCCAGCAGCCACGGAACGGGACTATACGAGCAGTACTTC | CASSHGTGLYEQYF | TRBD2 | TRBJ2-7 | TRBV4-1 | .
TGTGCCAGCAGCTCTGTCTTGCGAGGTTATGGCTACACCTTC | CASSSVLRGYGYTF | . | TRBJ1-2 | TRBV7-9 | .
TGTGCCAGCAGCCCCCAAGGACAGGGCTCTGGAAACACCATATATTTT | CASSPQGQGSGNTIYF | TRBD1 | TRBJ1-3 | TRBV9 | .
TGTGCCAGCAGTGAACAGGGTGGAAACTACGAGCAGTACTTC | CASSEQGGNYEQYF | . | TRBJ2-7 | TRBV6-1 | .
TGTGCCAGCTCAGCGGGAGGGCCCGCAGATACGCAGTATTTT | CASSAGGPADTQYF | TRBD2 | TRBJ2-3 | TRBV7-3 | .
TGTGCCACCAGTGATCGTGCCGGGACAGGGGCCGTCCTGACTTTC | CATSDRAGTGAVLTF | TRBD1 | TRBJ2-6 | TRBV24-1 | .
TGTGCCAGCAGCTTGTCTAGCGGGCCCTACGAGCAGTACTTC | CASSLSSGPYEQYF | TRBD2 | TRBJ2-7 | TRBV7-3 | .
TGTGCCACCCTCGATCAACAGGGGGCAGAAGCTTTCTTT | CATLDQQGAEAFF | TRBD1 | TRBJ1-1 | TRBV10-3 | .
TGTGCCAGCAGCCAAATAACGACAGGGGCGTCCGAGCAGTACTTC | CASSQITTGASEQYF | TRBD1 | TRBJ2-7 | TRBV7-2 | .
TGCGCCAGCAGCCACAGCACAGGGAATCAGCCCCAGCATTTT | CASSHSTGNQPQHF | . | TRBJ1-5 | TRBV4-1 | few
TGTGCCAGCAGCGGGAAATCGAGGTTCTCTGAAGCTTTCTTT | CASSGKSRFSEAFF | . | TRBJ1-1 | TRBV9 | .
TGTGCCAGCAGTGGCCTCGGCGGACTAGCGGGAGGTTCGCGTTTCTACGAGCAGTACTTC | CASSGLGGLAGGSRFYEQYF | TRBD2 | TRBJ2-7 | TRBV5-8 | .
TGCGCCAGCAGCGGGACTAGCGGGGCCGGGGAGCTGTTTTTT | CASSGTSGAGELFF | TRBD2 | TRBJ2-2 | TRBV10-1 | .
TGTGCCAGCAGCCCGGAGGGGGGGAGGACTGAAGCTTTCTTT | CASSPEGGRTEAFF | . | TRBJ1-1 | TRBV28 | .
TGTGCCAGCAGCTTAGTAGTCGGTACAGATACGCAGTATTTT | CASSLVVGTDTQYF | . | TRBJ2-3 | TRBV7-8 | .
TGTGCCAGCTCACCACCGATGAGGACAGGGGGAGACTATGGCTACACCTTC | CASSPPMRTGGDYGYTF | TRBD1 | TRBJ1-2 | TRBV18 | .
TGTGCCTGGAGGGCGCAGGGGGTGAACACTGAAGCTTTCTTT | CAWRAQGVNTEAFF | TRBD1 | TRBJ1-1 | TRBV30 | .
TGCGCCAGCAGCCAAGCGACAGTCTCCTACGAGCAGTACTTC | CASSQATVSYEQYF | . | TRBJ2-7 | TRBV4-1 | .
TGTGCCAGCAGCCTTGCAGGGACAGGGAGGACAGATACGCAGTATTTT | CASSLAGTGRTDTQYF | TRBD1 | TRBJ2-3 | TRBV7-2 | few
TGTGCCACCAGTGACCCCGCAACAGGGGCTGAAGCTTTCTTT | CATSDPATGAEAFF | TRBD1 | TRBJ1-1 | TRBV24-1 | .
TGTGCCAGCAGTTTGAACCGGGAGACCCAGTACTTC | CASSLNRETQYF | . | TRBJ2-5 | TRBV12-3/TRBV12-4 | .
TGTGCCTGGAGTTCGGGACTAGCGGGAGAGACCCAGTACTTC | CAWSSGLAGETQYF | TRBD2 | TRBJ2-5 | TRBV30 | once
TGTGCCAGTAGTCCTAAGCGGGGACTCCAAGAGACCCAGTACTTC | CASSPKRGLQETQYF | TRBD2 | TRBJ2-5 | TRBV25-1 | once
TGTGCCAGCAGTTTGCGAAATTCACCCCTCCACTTT | CASSLRNSPLHF | . | TRBJ1-6 | TRBV28 | .
TGTGCCAGCAGCCTATCACAGGGGCCCACTGAAGCTTTCTTT | CASSLSQGPTEAFF | TRBD1 | TRBJ1-1 | TRBV7-2 | .
TGTGCCAGCAGTAAACCGGGACAGGGTGATTCACCCCTCCACTTT | CASSKPGQGDSPLHF | TRBD1 | TRBJ1-6 | TRBV5-4 | few
TGCAGTGCGCCAGGGGTGACTGAAGCTTTCTTT | CSAPGVTEAFF | . | TRBJ1-1 | TRBV20-1 | .
TGTGCCAGCAGCTTGGGGCCTCCAGCGGACTACTACGAGCAGTACTTC | CASSLGPPADYYEQYF | . | TRBJ2-7 | TRBV5-6 | .
TGCGCCAGCAGCTTGTCGAAGACTAGCGGGAGCTCCTACAATGAGCAGTTCTTC | CASSLSKTSGSSYNEQFF | TRBD2 | TRBJ2-1 | TRBV5-1 | once
TGTGCCAGCAGCAGAATCCGACAGGGCTACACTGAAGCTTTCTTT | CASSRIRQGYTEAFF | TRBD1 | TRBJ1-1 | TRBV5-8 | .
TGCGCCAGCAGCTTGGGCGGGATCCAAAACTATGGCTACACCTTC | CASSLGGIQNYGYTF | . | TRBJ1-2 | TRBV5-1 | .
TGTGCCTGGAGCCGACAGGAGAACACTGAAGCTTTCTTT | CAWSRQENTEAFF | . | TRBJ1-1 | TRBV30 | .